The 15 T cell receptor beta chains below were found in one sample sequenced in a study of blood T cell repertoires in COVID-19. Some clones are missing from TCRdb's copy, which holds only in-frame ones; the method was immunoSEQ multiplex PCR. The sample shows about 250,000 clones, approximately 84% of them seen only once. Sequenced material: PBMCs or T cells enriched from blood (not recorded which). These receptors were taken from a young man who had recovered from COVID-19.

There are a few counts of this clone. The gene calls are TRBV11-2 and TRBJ1-2; perhaps TRBD1 as D (6 bases). CDR3 length: 15 residues. Germline V gene sequence: CDR1 SGHAT, CDR2 FQNNGV. The ends were cut back, 5 bases at V and 4 bases at J, with 17 bases in the middle. This CDR3 is CASSGGGLRGYGYTF. The DNA for the CDR3 is TGTGCCAGCAGCGGGGGGGGCCTGCGTGGCTATGGCTACACCTTC.

V usage is TRBV10-2 and J usage is TRBJ1-3; D is undetermined. The CDR3 length is 15 residues. Germline values: CDR1 WSHSY, CDR2 SAAADI. Trimming left V 2 bases short and J 1 base short, with 9 bases between. CDR3 in amino acids: CASSEPGHSGNTIYF. The CDR3 bases are TGCGCCAGCAGTGAGCCTGGCCATTCTGGAAACACCATATATTTT.

The genes are TRBV27 and TRBJ2-7; tentatively, D is TRBD2 (6 bases). In germline, CDR1 is MNHEY, CDR2 SMNVEV (reference sequence). This CDR3 has 15 amino acids. V lost 7 bases to trimming and J lost 6 bases, with 22 bases between them. The CDR3 sequence: CASTSAEGYLREQYF. In DNA, the CDR3 is TGTGCCAGCACATCAGCGGAGGGGTACCTACGCGAGCAGTACTTC.

The J gene is TRBJ2-1, the V gene TRBV5-1; the match to TRBD2 covers 8 bases. J was trimmed by 5 bases and V by 3 bases; bases with no gene match: 10. CDR1 SGHRS and CDR2 YFSETQ come from the germline V gene. This CDR3 contains 16 residues. Written as DNA, the CDR3 is TGCGCCAGCAGCTCTCTTACTAGCGGCACGAACAATGAGCAGTTCTTC. Translation: CASSSLTSGTNNEQFF.

This chain uses TRBV5-5 with TRBJ1-2; D is uncertain. Germline-derived CDR1 and CDR2 are SGHKS and YYEKEE (reference sequence). V was trimmed by 5 bases and J by 4 bases, leaving 12 bases between them. The CDR3 spans 13 residues. The CDR3 DNA reads as TGTGCCAGCAGAGTACAGCAAGCCTATGGCTACACCTTC. Translating it yields CASRVQQAYGYTF.

This chain joins TRBV6-5 and TRBJ2-7; TRBD2 agrees at 8 bases. Losses at the gene ends were 11 bases for V and 6 bases for J; bases not matched to a gene: 12. The germline V gene has CDR1 MNHEY and CDR2 SVGAGI. The CDR3 is 13 amino acids. The CDR3 nucleotides read TGTGCCTCGGGGAGCGGGAGACGGGTCGAGCAGTACTTC. Translated: CASGSGRRVEQYF.

The J gene is TRBJ2-5, the V gene TRBV7-9; 9 bases align to TRBD1. The V gene end was trimmed by 5 bases and the J gene end by 3 bases; junction bases not matched to a gene: 10. The CDR3 is 16 residues long. CDR1 is SEHNR, CDR2 FQNEAQ, per germline (reference sequence). This CDR3 is CASSPRPGQGKETQYF. CDR3 DNA: TGTGCCAGCAGCCCGCGGCCGGGACAGGGAAAAGAGACCCAGTACTTC.

The chain has TRBV5-1 and TRBJ1-2; D may be TRBD1 (5 bases). CDR1 and CDR2 (germline): SGHRS, YFSETQ. Trimming took off 5 bases at V and 5 bases at J, with 22 bases between the two ends. CDR3 length equals 16 residues. The CDR3 DNA is TGCGCCAGCAGACCTCAGACAGAGCCAGGAGGGTATGGCTACACCTTC. Translated: CASRPQTEPGGYGYTF. Complete variable domain (other parts from reference TRBV5-1 and TRBJ1-2): KAGVTQTPRYLIKTRGQQVTLSCSPISGHRSVSWYQQTPGQGLQFLFEYFSETQRNKGNFPGRFSGRQFSNSRSEMNVSTLELGDSALYLCASRPQTEPGGYGYTFGSGTRLTVV.

This chain uses TRBV9 with TRBJ2-7; the D gene is possibly TRBD2 (6 bases). The V gene lost 4 bases and the J gene lost 12 bases, with 14 bases spanning the gap. The CDR3 extends over 11 amino acids. CDR1 is SGDLS and CDR2 is YYNGEE in the germline V gene. The CDR3 protein is CASSTRDCAYF. The CDR3 DNA sequence: TGTGCCAGCAGCACCCGGGACTGTGCGTACTTC.

The chain carries TRBV19 and TRBJ1-5, with D perhaps matching TRBD1 (5 bases). The germline V gene encodes CDR1 LNHDA and CDR2 SQIVND (reference sequence). Trimming pared 8 bases from V and 2 bases from J, leaving 13 bases between. The CDR3 loop spans 14 amino acids. CDR3 sequence: CASAHPGCNQPQHF. The CDR3 nucleotides are TGTGCCAGTGCTCACCCAGGGTGCAATCAGCCCCAGCATTTT.

This chain uses TRBV27 with TRBJ2-3, with 15 bases lining up with TRBD2. This CDR3 comprises 15 residues. J was trimmed by 4 bases and V by 7 bases; bases with no gene match: 3. CDR1 is MNHEY and CDR2 is SMNVEV in the germline V gene (reference sequence). The CDR3 loop is CASTGLAGGADTQYF. CDR3 coding DNA: TGTGCCAGCACGGGACTAGCGGGAGGAGCAGATACGCAGTATTTT.

This clone was picked up a small number of times. The chain joins TRBV7-8 to TRBJ1-2, with 10 positions matching TRBD1. This CDR3 has 19 amino acids. Trimming removed 5 bases from V and 0 bases from J; junction bases left unmatched: 15. CDR1 is SGHVS, CDR2 FQNEAQ, per germline. CDR3 DNA sequence: TGTGCCAGCAGCCAAAGAGTTAGGGACAGGGGCGTTACTAACTATGGCTACACCTTC. Encoded protein: CASSQRVRDRGVTNYGYTF.

The chain recombines TRBV7-2 with TRBJ2-2, with 8 bases fitting TRBD2. The ends lost 1 base at V and 7 bases at J; junction bases unmatched: 11. The CDR3 has 17 residues. The germline V gene encodes CDR1 SGHTA and CDR2 FQGNSA. CDR3: CASSLGVWREEVGELFF. Here the CDR3 DNA reads TGTGCCAGCAGCTTAGGTGTTTGGCGGGAGGAGGTCGGGGAGCTGTTTTTT.

The chain links TRBV18 to TRBJ2-7, with a tentative D call TRBD2 (6 bases). CDR1 is KGHSH and CDR2 is LQKENI in the germline V gene. The CDR3 is 15 residues long. V lost 3 bases to trimming and J lost 3 bases, with 15 bases between them. The CDR3 reads CASSPETSWSYEQYF. The CDR3 nucleotides read TGTGCCAGCTCACCGGAGACTAGTTGGAGCTACGAGCAGTACTTC.

The chain is built from TRBV25-1 and TRBJ1-2; the D gene is possibly TRBD1 (6 bases). Germline loops: CDR1 MGHDK, CDR2 SYGVNS. The CDR3 sequence is 15 residues long. V was trimmed by 1 base and J by 4 bases, leaving 13 bases between them. In DNA form, the CDR3 reads TGTGCCAGCAGTGAATTCGAAGGGGGTGTCTATGGCTACACCTTC. Translated, it gives CASSEFEGGVYGYTF.